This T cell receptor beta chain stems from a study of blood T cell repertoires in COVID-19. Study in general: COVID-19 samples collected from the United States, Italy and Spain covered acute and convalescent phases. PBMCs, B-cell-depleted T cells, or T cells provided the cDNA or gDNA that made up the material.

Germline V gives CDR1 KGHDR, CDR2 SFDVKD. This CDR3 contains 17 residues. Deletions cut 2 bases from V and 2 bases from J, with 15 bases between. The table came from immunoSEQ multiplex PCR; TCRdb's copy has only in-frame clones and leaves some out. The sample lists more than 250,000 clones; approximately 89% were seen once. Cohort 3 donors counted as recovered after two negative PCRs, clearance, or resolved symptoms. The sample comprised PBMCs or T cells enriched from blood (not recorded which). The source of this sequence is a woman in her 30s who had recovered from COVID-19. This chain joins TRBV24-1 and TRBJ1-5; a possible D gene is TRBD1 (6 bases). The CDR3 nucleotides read TGTGCCACCAGTGATTATGGGACAACTTGGGGCAATCAGCCCCAGCATTTT. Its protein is CATSDYGTTWGNQPQHF.